This T cell receptor (beta chain) was captured by sequencing in a study of T cell responses to AZD1222 COVID-19 vaccine. Points on this clone: Its antigen remains unidentified.

Study outcomes and limitations: Clonal diversity may have been underestimated, and the donors were mostly white British, with more females than males.

Sequencing was performed with immunoSEQ multiplex PCR; in TCRdb, only in-frame clones are kept and a portion is missing. The sample holds some 180,000 clones, 80% to 95% seen once. V was clipped by 0 bases and J by 0 bases, with 6 bases between them. CDR3 size: 16 residues. CDR1 MNHEY and CDR2 SVGAGI come from the germline V gene. The TCR sequence derives from an adult who received the AZD1222 COVID-19 vaccine. The sequenced sample was peripheral blood, obtained 28 days after the second AZD1222 dose. This chain uses TRBV6-5 with TRBJ2-6; no definite D call. As DNA, the CDR3 is TGTGCCAGCAGTTACTCGCAAAGCTCTGGGGCCAACGTCCTGACTTTC. This encodes CASSYSQSSGANVLTF.